Below, 15 T cell receptor beta chains from the same sample are listed, as sequenced in a study of radiotherapy plus CTLA-4 blockade in lung cancer. The table came from immunoSEQ multiplex PCR; TCRdb's copy has only in-frame clones and leaves some out. The sample carries roughly 53,000 clones, roughly four fifths recorded once. The sequencing used peripheral blood, collected from a patient treated with radiotherapy plus ipilimumab. Receptors originate from a human donor with non-small cell lung cancer whose response to radiotherapy plus ipilimumab could not be evaluated.

The J gene is TRBJ1-2, the V gene TRBV29-1; a possible D gene is TRBD1 (5 bases). There are 12 residues in the CDR3. V lost 7 bases and J 8 bases, leaving 17 bases between the germline ends. Germline-derived CDR1 and CDR2 are SQVTM and ANQGSEA. The DNA of the CDR3 is TGCAGCGCCCTCGACAGACGGCGCGGCTACACCTTC. Its translation is CSALDRRRGYTF.

The rearrangement links TRBV6-1 to TRBJ2-2; weak D call: TRBD2 (5 bases). The germline V and J ends were trimmed by 6 bases and 6 bases, with 17 bases remaining between them. Germline V gene sequence: CDR1 MNHNS, CDR2 SASEGT. The CDR3 loop spans 15 amino acids. The CDR3: CASSLKPLAPGELFF. CDR3 sequence (DNA): TGTGCCAGCAGCCTAAAGCCTCTAGCCCCCGGGGAGCTGTTTTTT.

The chain combines TRBV2 with TRBJ2-1; the match to TRBD2 covers 11 bases. This CDR3 has 16 amino acids. Germline V gives CDR1 SNHLY, CDR2 FYNNEI. The junction had 3 bases not matched to a gene; V was cut back by 0 bases and J by 5 bases. The CDR3 spells CASSEAELAGDNEQFF. DNA of the CDR3: TGTGCCAGCAGTGAAGCGGAACTAGCGGGGGACAATGAGCAGTTCTTC. The complete variable domain, with remaining parts taken from reference TRBV2 and TRBJ2-1, reads EPEVTQTPSHQVTQMGQEVILRCVPISNHLYFYWYRQILGQKVEFLVSFYNNEISEKSEIFDDQFSVERPDGSNFTLKIRSTKLEDSAMYFCASSEAELAGDNEQFFGPGTRLTVL.

The chain combines TRBV19 with TRBJ2-4, with 8 bases that match TRBD2. Germline CDR1 LNHDA, CDR2 SQIVND (reference sequence). After removal of 4 bases from V and 7 bases from J, the junction contained 6 bases not matched to a gene. The CDR3 runs to 14 residues. As DNA, the CDR3 is TGTGCCAGTAGTAAAACCGGGACTAGGAACATTCAGTACTTC. Its translation: CASSKTGTRNIQYF.

The chain links TRBV28 to TRBJ1-1; D possibly corresponds to TRBD1 (6 bases). The V gene lost 6 bases and the J gene lost 10 bases, with 15 bases spanning the gap. Germline-derived CDR1 and CDR2 are MDHEN and SYDVKM. The CDR3 is 12 residues long. The CDR3 DNA is TGTGCCAGCAGAACGGGACACCCGCGAGCTTTCTTT. Translating it yields CASRTGHPRAFF.

The CDR3: CASRLQGQGYGYTF. The CDR3 DNA reads as TGTGCCAGCAGGCTTCAGGGACAGGGATATGGCTACACCTTC. This rearrangement joins TRBV2 to TRBJ1-2; 9 positions agree with TRBD1. This CDR3 comprises 14 residues. Germline CDR1 SNHLY, CDR2 FYNNEI. After removal of 6 bases from V and 5 bases from J, the junction contained 7 bases not matched to a gene.

The chain couples TRBV5-3 to TRBJ2-7; 11 nucleotides agree with TRBD1. TRBV5-3 qualifies as an ORF whose function is uncertain. With V trimmed by 0 bases and J by 3 bases, 5 bases remained unmatched. The CDR3 sequence is 16 residues long. This CDR3 reads CARSLGTGGYVYEQYF. The CDR3 nucleotides are TGTGCCAGAAGCTTGGGGACAGGGGGCTATGTCTACGAGCAGTACTTC.

The chain is built from TRBV28 and TRBJ1-5; TRBD1 matches at 7 bases. The ends lost 5 bases at V and 4 bases at J; junction bases unmatched: 11. In germline, CDR1 is MDHEN, CDR2 SYDVKM. The CDR3 consists of 16 residues. This CDR3 reads CASSTPRQGSNQPQHF. DNA of the CDR3: TGTGCCAGCAGTACCCCCCGACAGGGATCAAATCAGCCCCAGCATTTT.

This clone was counted a few times. This rearrangement joins TRBV7-2 to TRBJ2-7, with 12 positions matching TRBD2. This CDR3 spans 15 amino acids. J was trimmed by 5 bases and V by 5 bases; bases with no gene match: 7. Germline CDR1 is SGHTA and CDR2 is FQGNSA. The chain's CDR3 is CASSRTSGRFHEQYF. CDR3 DNA: TGTGCCAGCAGCCGAACTAGCGGGAGGTTCCACGAGCAGTACTTC. Based on the CDR3 plus reference TRBV7-2 and TRBJ2-7, the full variable domain is GAGVSQSPSNKVTEKGKDVELRCDPISGHTALYWYRQSLGQGLEFLIYFQGNSAPDKSGLPSDRFSAERTGGSVSTLTIQRTQQEDSAVYLCASSRTSGRFHEQYFGPGTRLTVT.

The genes are TRBV4-3 and TRBJ2-7; D is possibly TRBD2 (5 bases). The CDR3 is made up of 16 amino acids. Trimming left V 0 bases short and J 1 base short, with 13 bases between. The V gene's germline CDR1 is LGHNA and CDR2 YSLEER. CDR3 sequence reads: CASSQDAGSESYEQYF. In nucleotides, the CDR3 is TGCGCCAGCAGCCAAGATGCGGGCTCTGAATCCTACGAGCAGTACTTC.

The chain couples TRBV5-8 to TRBJ1-5; tentative D call: TRBD1 (5 bases). Germline loops: CDR1 SGHTS, CDR2 YDEGEE. This CDR3 contains 14 residues. The V end was cut by 2 bases, the J end by 3 bases, with 9 bases between. The CDR3 reads CASSLQDLNQPQHF. In DNA, the CDR3 is TGTGCCAGCAGCTTACAGGACCTCAATCAGCCCCAGCATTTT.

V usage is TRBV5-4 and J usage is TRBJ2-5, with TRBD2 matching over 10 bases. The CDR3 runs to 17 residues. The junction had 12 bases not matched to a gene; V was cut back by 5 bases and J by 2 bases. Germline V lookup: CDR1 SGHNT, CDR2 YYREEE (reference sequence). The CDR3 coding sequence is TGTGCCAGCAGGGAAGCCGGGACTAGCGCCACTCAAGAGACCCAGTACTTC. It yields the protein CASREAGTSATQETQYF. Filled out from reference TRBV5-4 and TRBJ2-5, the complete variable domain reads ETGVTQSPTHLIKTRGQQVTLRCSSQSGHNTVSWYQQALGQGPQFIFQYYREEENGRGNFPPRFSGLQFPNYSSELNVNALELDDSALYLCASREAGTSATQETQYFGPGTRLLVL.

This clone was counted only a few times. J is TRBJ1-5 and V is TRBV7-2, with D possibly matching TRBD1 (6 bases). CDR3 length: 15 residues. Looked up from germline, CDR1 is SGHTA and CDR2 is FQGNSA. Trimming left V 3 bases short and J 5 bases short, with 14 bases between. This chain's CDR3 is CASSLSRDIYQPQHF. The CDR3 region has the DNA TGTGCCAGCAGCTTGTCCCGGGACATTTATCAGCCCCAGCATTTT.

This clone was seen just once. The gene calls are TRBV27 and TRBJ2-5, with TRBD1 as a possible D gene (6 bases). This CDR3 has 16 residues. The germline gives CDR1 MNHEY, CDR2 SMNVEV (reference sequence). The V end was cut by 5 bases, the J end by 4 bases, with 20 bases between. For the CDR3, the DNA is TGTGCCAGCAGTGGTGGGGGCGAGGGACCCAGAGAGACCCAGTACTTC. Its translation is CASSGGGEGPRETQYF.

The CDR3 DNA sequence: TGCGCCAGCAGCCAAGATATCGGGAGAACCTACGAGCAGTACTTC. Its protein is CASSQDIGRTYEQYF. The rearrangement links TRBV4-3 to TRBJ2-7, with D maybe TRBD2 (6 bases). The germline gives CDR1 LGHNA, CDR2 YSLEER. CDR3 length: 15 amino acids. V lost 0 bases to trimming and J lost 2 bases, with 11 bases between them.